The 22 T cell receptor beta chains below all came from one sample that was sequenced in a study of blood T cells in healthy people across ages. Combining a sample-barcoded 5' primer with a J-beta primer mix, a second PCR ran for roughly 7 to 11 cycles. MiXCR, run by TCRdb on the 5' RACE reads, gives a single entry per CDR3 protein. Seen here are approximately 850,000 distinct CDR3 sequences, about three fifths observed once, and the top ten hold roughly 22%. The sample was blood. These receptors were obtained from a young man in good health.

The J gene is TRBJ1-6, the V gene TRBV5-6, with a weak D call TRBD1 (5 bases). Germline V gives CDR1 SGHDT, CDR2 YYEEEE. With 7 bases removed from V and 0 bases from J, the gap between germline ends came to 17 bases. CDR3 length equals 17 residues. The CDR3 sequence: CASRYTDGGSYNSPLHF. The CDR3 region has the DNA TGTGCCAGCCGTTACACCGATGGGGGCTCCTATAATTCACCCCTCCACTTT.

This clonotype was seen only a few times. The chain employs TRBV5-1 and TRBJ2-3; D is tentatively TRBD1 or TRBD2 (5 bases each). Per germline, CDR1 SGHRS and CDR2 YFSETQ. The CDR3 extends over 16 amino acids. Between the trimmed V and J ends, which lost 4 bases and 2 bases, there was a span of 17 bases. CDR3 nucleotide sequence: TGCGCCAGCAGCCCGGGACCTTCGAAGACCACAGATACGCAGTATTTT. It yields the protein CASSPGPSKTTDTQYF.

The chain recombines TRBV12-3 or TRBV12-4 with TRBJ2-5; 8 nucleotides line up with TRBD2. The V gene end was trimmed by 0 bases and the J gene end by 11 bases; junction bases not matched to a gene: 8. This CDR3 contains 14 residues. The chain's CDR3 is CASSLAAGVGEQYF. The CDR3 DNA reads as TGTGCCAGCAGTTTAGCAGCGGGGGTGGGGGAGCAGTACTTC.

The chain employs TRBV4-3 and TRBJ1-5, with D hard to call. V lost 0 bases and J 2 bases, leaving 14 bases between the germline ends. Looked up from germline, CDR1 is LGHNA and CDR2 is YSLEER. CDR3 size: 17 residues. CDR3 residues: CASSQDARVGGNQPQHF. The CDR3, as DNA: TGCGCCAGCAGCCAAGATGCGAGGGTCGGTGGCAATCAGCCCCAGCATTTT.

This CDR3 is CASSPRLAGSVGQETQYF. CDR3 sequence (DNA): TGTGCCAGCAGTCCCCGACTAGCGGGTTCGGTGGGTCAAGAGACCCAGTACTTC. The chain combines TRBV12-3 or TRBV12-4 with TRBJ2-5, with 10 bases that match TRBD2. The J segment lost 2 bases and the V segment lost 5 bases, leaving 14 bases of the junction unmatched. This CDR3 spans 18 amino acids.

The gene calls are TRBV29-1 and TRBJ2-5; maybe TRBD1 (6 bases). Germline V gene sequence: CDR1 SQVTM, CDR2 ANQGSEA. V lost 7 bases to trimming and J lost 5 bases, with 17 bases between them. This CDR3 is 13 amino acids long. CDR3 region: CSAKGVYSETQYF. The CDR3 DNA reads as TGCAGCGCCAAGGGGGTTTATAGTGAGACCCAGTACTTC.

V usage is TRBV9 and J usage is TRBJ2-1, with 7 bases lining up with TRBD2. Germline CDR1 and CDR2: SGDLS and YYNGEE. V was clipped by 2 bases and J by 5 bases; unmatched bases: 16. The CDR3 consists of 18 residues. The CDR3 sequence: CASSVRLAGDLVNNEQFF. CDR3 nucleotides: TGTGCCAGCAGCGTGAGACTGGCGGGGGACCTTGTAAACAATGAGCAGTTCTTC.

The CDR3 bases are TGCAGCGTGGGGACACCGAACACTGAAGCTTTCTTT. It is translated as CSVGTPNTEAFF. The chain couples TRBV29-1 to TRBJ1-1, with D tentatively TRBD1 (6 bases). The V end lost 6 bases, the J end lost 1 base, and 9 bases lay between the germline ends. Germline values: CDR1 SQVTM, CDR2 ANQGSEA. The CDR3 runs to 12 residues.

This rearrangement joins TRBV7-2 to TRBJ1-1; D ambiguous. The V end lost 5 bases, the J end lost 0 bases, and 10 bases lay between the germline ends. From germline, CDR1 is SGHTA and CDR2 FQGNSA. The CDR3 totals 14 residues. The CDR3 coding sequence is TGTGCCAGCAGCCCCGTGGGCATGAACACTGAAGCTTTCTTT. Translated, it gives CASSPVGMNTEAFF.

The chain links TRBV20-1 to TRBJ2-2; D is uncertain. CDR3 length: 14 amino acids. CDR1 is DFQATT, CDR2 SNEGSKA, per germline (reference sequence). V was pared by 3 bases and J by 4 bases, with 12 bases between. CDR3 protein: CSASGGIRTGELFF. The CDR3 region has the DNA TGCAGTGCTAGTGGTGGGATACGCACCGGGGAGCTGTTTTTT.

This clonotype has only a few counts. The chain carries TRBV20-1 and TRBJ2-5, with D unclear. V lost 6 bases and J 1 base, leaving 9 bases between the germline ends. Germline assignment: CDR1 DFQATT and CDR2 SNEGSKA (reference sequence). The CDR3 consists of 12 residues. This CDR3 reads CSAEALQETQYF. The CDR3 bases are TGCAGTGCCGAGGCCCTCCAAGAGACCCAGTACTTC.

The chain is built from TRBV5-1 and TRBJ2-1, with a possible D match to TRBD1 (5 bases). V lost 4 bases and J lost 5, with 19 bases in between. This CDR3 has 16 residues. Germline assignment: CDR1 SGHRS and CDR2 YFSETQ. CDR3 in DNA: TGCGCCAGCAGCCCCTCCCGCCGACAGATCAACAATGAGCAGTTCTTC. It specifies CASSPSRRQINNEQFF.

As DNA, the CDR3 is TGTGCCAGCAGCAAAACGCAGGCCGCCGGAAACATTCAGTACTTC. This codes for CASSKTQAAGNIQYF. The chain links TRBV7-9 to TRBJ2-4, with D hard to call. Per the germline V gene, CDR1 is SEHNR and CDR2 is FQNEAQ (reference sequence). V was trimmed by 5 bases and J by 6 bases, leaving 17 bases between them. The CDR3 is 15 residues long.

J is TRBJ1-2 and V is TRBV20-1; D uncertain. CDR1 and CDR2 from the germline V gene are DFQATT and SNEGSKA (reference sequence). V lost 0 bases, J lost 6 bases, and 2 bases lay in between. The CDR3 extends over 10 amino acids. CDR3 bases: TGCAGTGCTAGAGAAAATGGCTACACCTTC. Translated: CSARENGYTF.

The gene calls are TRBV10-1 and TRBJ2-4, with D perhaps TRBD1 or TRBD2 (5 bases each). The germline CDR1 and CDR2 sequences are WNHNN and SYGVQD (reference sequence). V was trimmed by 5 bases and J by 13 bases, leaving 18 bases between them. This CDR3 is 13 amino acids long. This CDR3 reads CASSFSGFGVQYF. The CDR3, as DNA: TGCGCCAGCAGTTTTTCAGGGTTCGGGGTGCAGTACTTC.

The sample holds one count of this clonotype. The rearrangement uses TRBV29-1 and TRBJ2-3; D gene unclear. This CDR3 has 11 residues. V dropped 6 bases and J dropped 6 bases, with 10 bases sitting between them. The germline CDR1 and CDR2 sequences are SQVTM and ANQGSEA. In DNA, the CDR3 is TGCAGCGTGCTATATGGGGATACGCAGTATTTT. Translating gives CSVLYGDTQYF.

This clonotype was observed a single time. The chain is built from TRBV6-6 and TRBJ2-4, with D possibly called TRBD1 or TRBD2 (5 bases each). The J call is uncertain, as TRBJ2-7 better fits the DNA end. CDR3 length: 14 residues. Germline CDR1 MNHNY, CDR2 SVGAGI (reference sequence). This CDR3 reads CASRLWDGYYEQYF. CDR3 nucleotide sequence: TGTGCCAGCAGACTATGGGACGGATACTACGAGCAGTACTTC.

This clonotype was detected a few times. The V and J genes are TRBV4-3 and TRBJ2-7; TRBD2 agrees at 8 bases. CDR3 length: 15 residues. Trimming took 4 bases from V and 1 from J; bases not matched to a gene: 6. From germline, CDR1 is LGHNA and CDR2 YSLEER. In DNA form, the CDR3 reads TGCGCCAGCAGCCCCGGGACTAGTCCTTCCTACGAGCAGTACTTC. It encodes CASSPGTSPSYEQYF.

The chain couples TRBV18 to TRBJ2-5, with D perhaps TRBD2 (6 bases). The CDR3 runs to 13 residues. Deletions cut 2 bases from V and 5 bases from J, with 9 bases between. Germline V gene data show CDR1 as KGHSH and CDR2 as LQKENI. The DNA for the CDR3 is TGTGCCAGCTCACCAGGACTAATTGAGACCCAGTACTTC. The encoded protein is CASSPGLIETQYF.

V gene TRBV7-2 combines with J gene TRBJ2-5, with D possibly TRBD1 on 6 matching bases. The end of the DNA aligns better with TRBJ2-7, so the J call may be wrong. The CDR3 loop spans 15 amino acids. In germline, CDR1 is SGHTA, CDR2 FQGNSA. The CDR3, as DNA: TGTGCCAGCAGCCCTGTAGGGGACAACACCTACGAGCAGTACTTC. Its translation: CASSPVGDNTYEQYF.

The DNA for the CDR3 is TGTGCCAGCAGCAAACAGGACAGGGTGGATGGCTACACCTTC. Protein sequence: CASSKQDRVDGYTF. The chain carries TRBV9 and TRBJ1-2, with 8 nucleotides matching TRBD1. Germline trimming cut 4 bases from V and 6 bases from J; bases unmatched to any gene: 8. CDR3 length equals 14 residues. CDR1 SGDLS and CDR2 YYNGEE come from the germline V gene.

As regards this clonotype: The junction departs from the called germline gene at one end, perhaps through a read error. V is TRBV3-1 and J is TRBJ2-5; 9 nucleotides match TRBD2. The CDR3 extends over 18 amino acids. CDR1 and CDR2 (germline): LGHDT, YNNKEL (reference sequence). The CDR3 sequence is CASSQDGRRGGRQESQYF. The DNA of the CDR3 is TGTGCCAGCAGCCAAGATGGGAGGCGGGGGGGCCGACAAGAGAGCCAGTACTTC.